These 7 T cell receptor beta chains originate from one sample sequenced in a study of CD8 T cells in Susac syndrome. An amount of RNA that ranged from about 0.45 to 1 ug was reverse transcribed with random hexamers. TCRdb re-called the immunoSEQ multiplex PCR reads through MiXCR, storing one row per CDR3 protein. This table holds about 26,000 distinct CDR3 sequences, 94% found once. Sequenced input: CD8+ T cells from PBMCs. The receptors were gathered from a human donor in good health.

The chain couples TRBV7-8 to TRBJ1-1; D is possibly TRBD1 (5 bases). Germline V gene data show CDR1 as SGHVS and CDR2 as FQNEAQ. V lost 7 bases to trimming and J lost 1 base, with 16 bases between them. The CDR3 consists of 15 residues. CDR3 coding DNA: TGTGCCAGCAACCGGCCGGGGGGAGAGAACACTGAAGCTTTCTTT. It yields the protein CASNRPGGENTEAFF.

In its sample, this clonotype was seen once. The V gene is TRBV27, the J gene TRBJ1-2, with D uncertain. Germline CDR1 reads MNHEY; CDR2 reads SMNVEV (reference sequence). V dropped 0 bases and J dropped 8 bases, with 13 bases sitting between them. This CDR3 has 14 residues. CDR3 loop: CASSLSTLSGGYTF. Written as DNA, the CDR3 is TGTGCCAGCAGTTTATCCACCCTTTCTGGGGGCTACACCTTC.

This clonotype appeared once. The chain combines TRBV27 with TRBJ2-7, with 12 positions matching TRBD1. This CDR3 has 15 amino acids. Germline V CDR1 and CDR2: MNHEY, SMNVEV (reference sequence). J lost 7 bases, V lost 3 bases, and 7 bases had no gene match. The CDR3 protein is CASSFGTGGAEEQYF. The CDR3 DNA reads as TGTGCCAGCAGTTTTGGGACAGGGGGCGCGGAAGAGCAGTACTTC.

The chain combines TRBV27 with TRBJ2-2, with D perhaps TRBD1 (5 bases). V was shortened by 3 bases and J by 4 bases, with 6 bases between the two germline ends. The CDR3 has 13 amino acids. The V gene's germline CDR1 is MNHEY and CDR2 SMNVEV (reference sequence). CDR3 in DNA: TGTGCCAGCAGTTTTGGGGCCACCGGGGAGCTGTTTTTT. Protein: CASSFGATGELFF.

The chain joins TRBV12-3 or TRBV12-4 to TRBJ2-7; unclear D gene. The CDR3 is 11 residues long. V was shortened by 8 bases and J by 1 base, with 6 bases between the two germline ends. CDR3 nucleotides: TGTGCCAGCCAAGGGTCCTACGAGCAGTACTTC. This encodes CASQGSYEQYF.

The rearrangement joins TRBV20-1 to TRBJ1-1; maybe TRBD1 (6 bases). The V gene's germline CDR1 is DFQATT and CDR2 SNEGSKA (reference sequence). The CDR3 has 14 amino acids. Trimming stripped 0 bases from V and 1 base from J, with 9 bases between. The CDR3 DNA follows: TGCAGTGCTAGAGACCAGGGACAGAACACTGAAGCTTTCTTT. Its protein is CSARDQGQNTEAFF.

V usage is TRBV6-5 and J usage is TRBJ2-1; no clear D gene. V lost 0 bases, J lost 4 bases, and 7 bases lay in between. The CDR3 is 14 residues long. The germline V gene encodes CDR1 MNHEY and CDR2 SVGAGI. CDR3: CASSYSDGYNEQFF. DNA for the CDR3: TGTGCCAGCAGTTACTCGGACGGTTACAATGAGCAGTTCTTC.